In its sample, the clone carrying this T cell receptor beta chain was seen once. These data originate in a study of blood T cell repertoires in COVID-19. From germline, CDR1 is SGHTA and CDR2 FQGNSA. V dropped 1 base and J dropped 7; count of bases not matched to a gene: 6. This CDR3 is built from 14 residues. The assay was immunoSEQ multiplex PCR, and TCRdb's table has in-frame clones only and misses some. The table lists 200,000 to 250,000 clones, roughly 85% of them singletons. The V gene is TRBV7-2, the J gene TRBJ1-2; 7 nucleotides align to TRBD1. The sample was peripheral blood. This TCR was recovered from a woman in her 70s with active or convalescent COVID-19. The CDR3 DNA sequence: TGTGCCAGCAGCTTAGACAGGGGCCTCCGTGGCTACACCTTC. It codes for CASSLDRGLRGYTF.